The sequence of this T cell receptor (beta chain) was determined in a study of T cell responses to AZD1222 COVID-19 vaccine. TCRdb keeps only in-frame clones here, not all; method: immunoSEQ multiplex PCR. The sample shows almost 95,000 clones, roughly 85% of them seen only once. The sequence derives from an adult who received the AZD1222 COVID-19 vaccine. Sequencing was performed on peripheral blood, taken 28 days after the second AZD1222 dose.

The CDR3 is CASSPWTGNNEKLFF. The DNA for the CDR3 is TGTGCCAGCAGCCCGTGGACAGGGAATAATGAAAAACTGTTTTTT. The chain is built from TRBV7-8 and TRBJ1-4, with 8 bases matching TRBD1. Germline V gene data show CDR1 as SGHVS and CDR2 as FQNEAQ. The CDR3 covers 15 residues. V gave up 5 bases and J gave up 4 bases; unmatched junction bases: 6.